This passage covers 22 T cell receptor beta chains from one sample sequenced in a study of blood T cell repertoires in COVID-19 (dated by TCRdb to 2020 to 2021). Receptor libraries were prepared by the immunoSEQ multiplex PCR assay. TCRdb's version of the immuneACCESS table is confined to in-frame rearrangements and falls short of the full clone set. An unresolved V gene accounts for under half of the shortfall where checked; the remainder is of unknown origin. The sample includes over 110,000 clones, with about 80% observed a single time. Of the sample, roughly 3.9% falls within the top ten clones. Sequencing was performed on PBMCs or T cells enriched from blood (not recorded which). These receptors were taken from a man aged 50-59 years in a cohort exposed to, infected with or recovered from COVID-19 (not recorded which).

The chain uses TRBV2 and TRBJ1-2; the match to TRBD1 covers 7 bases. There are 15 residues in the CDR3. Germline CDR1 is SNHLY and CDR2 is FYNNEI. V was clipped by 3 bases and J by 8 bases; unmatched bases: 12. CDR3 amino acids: CASSDPARGTGGYTF. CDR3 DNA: TGTGCCAGCAGTGACCCGGCCAGGGGGACGGGAGGCTACACCTTC.

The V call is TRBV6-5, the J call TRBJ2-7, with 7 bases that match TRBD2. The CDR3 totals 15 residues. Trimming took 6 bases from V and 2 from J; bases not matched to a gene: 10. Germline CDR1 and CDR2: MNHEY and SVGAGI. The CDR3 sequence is CASSTYGRGTYEQYF. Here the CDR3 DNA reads TGTGCCAGCAGCACCTACGGGCGGGGGACCTACGAGCAGTACTTC.

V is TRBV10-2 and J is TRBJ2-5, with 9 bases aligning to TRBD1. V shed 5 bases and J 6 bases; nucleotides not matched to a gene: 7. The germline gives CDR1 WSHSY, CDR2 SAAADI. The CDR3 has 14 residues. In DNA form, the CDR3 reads TGCGCCAGCAGTCCTGGACAGGGGTCGAAGACCCAGTACTTC. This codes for CASSPGQGSKTQYF.

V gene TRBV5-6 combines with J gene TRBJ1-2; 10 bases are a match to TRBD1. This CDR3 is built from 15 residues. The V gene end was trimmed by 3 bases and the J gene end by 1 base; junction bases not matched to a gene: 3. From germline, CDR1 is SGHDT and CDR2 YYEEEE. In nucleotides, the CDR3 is TGTGCCAGCAGCTCAGGACAGGGGGATAACTATGGCTACACCTTC. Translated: CASSSGQGDNYGYTF.

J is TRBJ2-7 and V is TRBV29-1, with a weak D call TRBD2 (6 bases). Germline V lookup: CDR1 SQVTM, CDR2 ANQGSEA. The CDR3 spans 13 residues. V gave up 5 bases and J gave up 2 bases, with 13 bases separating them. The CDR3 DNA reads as TGCAGCGTTCCCGGGACTCCTCCCTACGAGCAGTACTTC. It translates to CSVPGTPPYEQYF.

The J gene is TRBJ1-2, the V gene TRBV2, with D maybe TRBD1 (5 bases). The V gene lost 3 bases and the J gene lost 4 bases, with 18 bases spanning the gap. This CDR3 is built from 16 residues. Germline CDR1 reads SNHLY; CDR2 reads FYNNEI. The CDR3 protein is CASSERQGQPFYGYTF. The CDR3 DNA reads TGTGCCAGCAGTGAGCGCCAGGGCCAACCTTTCTATGGCTACACCTTC.

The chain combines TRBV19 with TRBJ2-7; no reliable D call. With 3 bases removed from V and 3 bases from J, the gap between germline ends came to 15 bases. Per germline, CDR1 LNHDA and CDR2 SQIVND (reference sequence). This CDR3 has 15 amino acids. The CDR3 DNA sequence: TGTGCCAGTAGTATCGGTTTGCCCTCTAACTACGAGCAGTACTTC. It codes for CASSIGLPSNYEQYF.

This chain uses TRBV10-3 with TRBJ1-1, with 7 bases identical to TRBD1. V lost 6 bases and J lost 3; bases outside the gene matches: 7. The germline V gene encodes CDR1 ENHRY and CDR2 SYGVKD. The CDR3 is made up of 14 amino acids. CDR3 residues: CAIRVEGADTEAFF. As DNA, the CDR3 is TGTGCCATCAGGGTAGAGGGGGCGGACACTGAAGCTTTCTTT.

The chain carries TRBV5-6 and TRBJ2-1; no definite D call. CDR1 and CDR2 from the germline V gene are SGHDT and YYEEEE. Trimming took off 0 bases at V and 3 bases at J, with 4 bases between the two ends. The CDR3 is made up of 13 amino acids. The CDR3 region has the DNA TGTGCCAGCAGCTTGGCCAGCTACAATGAGCAGTTCTTC. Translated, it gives CASSLASYNEQFF.

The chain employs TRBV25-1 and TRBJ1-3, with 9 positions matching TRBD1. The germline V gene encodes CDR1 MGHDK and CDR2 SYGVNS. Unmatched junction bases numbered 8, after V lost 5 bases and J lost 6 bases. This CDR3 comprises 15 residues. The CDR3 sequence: CASSFGDRVQNTIYF. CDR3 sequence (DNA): TGTGCCAGCAGTTTCGGGGACAGGGTCCAAAACACCATATATTTT.

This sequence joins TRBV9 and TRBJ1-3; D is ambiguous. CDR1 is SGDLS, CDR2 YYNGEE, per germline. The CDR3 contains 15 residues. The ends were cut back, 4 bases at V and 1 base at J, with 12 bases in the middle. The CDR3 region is CASSSGGGSGNTIYF. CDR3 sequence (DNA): TGTGCCAGCAGCTCCGGTGGCGGGTCTGGAAACACCATATATTTT.

The CDR3 DNA reads TGTGCCAGCTCACCAAATGAGGGCTCCTATAATTCACCCCTCCACTTT. This gives the protein CASSPNEGSYNSPLHF. The rearrangement uses TRBV18 and TRBJ1-6; D is uncertain. Germline loops: CDR1 KGHSH, CDR2 LQKENI. The germline V and J ends were trimmed by 2 bases and 0 bases, with 8 bases remaining between them. This CDR3 has 16 amino acids.

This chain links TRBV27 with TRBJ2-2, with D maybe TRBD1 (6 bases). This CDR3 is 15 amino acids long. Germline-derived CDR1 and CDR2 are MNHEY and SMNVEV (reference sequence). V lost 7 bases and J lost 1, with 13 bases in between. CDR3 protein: CASTWGRGNTGELFF. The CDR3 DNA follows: TGTGCCAGCACCTGGGGCAGGGGGAACACCGGGGAGCTGTTTTTT.

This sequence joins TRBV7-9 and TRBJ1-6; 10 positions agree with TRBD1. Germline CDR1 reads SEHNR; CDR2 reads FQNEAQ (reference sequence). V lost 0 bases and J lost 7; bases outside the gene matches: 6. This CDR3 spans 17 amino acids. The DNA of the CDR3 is TGTGCCAGCAGCTTAGCGATAGGGACAGGGGTGAATTCACCCCTCCACTTT. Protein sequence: CASSLAIGTGVNSPLHF.

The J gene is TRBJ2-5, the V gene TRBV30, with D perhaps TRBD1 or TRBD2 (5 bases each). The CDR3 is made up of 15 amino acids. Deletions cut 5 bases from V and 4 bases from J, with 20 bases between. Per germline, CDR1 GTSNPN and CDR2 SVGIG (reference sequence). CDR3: CAWGDLDSGRETQYF. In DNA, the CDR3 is TGTGCCTGGGGGGACCTGGACTCGGGTAGAGAGACCCAGTACTTC.

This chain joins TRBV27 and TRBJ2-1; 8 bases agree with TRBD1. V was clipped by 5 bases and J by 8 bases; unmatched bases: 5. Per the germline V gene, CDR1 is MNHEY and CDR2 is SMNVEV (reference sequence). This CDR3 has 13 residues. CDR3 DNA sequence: TGTGCCAGCAGTCCCGGGACAGGCGATGAGCAGTTCTTC. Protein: CASSPGTGDEQFF.

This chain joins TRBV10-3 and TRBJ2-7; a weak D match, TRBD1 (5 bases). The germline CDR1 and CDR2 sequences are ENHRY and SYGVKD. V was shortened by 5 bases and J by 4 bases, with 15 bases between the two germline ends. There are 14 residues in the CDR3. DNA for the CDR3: TGTGCCATCAGTTCCAAAGGGGTTAGGTACGAGCAGTACTTC. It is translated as CAISSKGVRYEQYF.

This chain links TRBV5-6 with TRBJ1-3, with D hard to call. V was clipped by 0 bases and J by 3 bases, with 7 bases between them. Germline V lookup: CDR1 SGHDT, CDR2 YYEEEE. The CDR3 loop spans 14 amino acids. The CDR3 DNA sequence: TGTGCCAGCAGCTTGGTGGCTCTTGGAAACACCATATATTTT. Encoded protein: CASSLVALGNTIYF.

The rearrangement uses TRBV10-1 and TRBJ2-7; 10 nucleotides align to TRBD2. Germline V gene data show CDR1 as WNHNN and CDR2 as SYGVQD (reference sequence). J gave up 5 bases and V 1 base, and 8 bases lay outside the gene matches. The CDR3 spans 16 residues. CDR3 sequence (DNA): TGCGCCAGCAGTGAGTTCCCTAGCGGGAGTGGGGACGAGCAGTACTTC. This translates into CASSEFPSGSGDEQYF.

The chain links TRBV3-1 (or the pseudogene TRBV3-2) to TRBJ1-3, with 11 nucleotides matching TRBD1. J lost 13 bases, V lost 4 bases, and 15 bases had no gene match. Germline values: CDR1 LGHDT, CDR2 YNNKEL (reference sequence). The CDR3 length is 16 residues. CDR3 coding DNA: TGTGCCAGCAGCCGTGGACAGGGGGCACTTTTCGGGCCTATATATTTT. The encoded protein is CASSRGQGALFGPIYF.

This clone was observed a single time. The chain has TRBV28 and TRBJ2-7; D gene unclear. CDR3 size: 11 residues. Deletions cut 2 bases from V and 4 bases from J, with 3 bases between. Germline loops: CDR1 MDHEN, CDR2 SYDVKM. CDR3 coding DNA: TGTGCCAGCAGTTTACAATACGAGCAGTACTTC. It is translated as CASSLQYEQYF. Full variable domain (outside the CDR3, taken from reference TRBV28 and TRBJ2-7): DVKVTQSSRYLVKRTGEKVFLECVQDMDHENMFWYRQDPGLGLRLIYFSYDVKMKEKGDIPEGYSVSREKKERFSLILESASTNQTSMYLCASSLQYEQYFGPGTRLTVT.

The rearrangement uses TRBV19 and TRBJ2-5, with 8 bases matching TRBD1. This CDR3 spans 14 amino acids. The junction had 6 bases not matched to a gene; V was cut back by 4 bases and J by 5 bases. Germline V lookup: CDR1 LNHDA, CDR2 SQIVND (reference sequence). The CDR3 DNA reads TGTGCCAGTAGTACAGTGACAGGGGCGGAGACCCAGTACTTC. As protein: CASSTVTGAETQYF.